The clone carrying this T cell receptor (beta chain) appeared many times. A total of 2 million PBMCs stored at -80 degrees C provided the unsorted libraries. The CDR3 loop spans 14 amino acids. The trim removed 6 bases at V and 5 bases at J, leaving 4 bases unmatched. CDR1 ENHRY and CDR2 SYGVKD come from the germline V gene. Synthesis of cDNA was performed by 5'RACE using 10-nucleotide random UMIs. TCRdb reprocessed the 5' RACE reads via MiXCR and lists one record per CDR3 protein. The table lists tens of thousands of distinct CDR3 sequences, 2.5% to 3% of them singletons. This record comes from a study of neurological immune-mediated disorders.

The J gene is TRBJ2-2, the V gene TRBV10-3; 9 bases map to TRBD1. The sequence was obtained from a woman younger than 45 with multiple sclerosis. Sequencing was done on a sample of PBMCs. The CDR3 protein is CAISRQGETGELFF. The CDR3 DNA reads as TGTGCCATCAGCCGACAGGGGGAAACCGGGGAGCTGTTTTTT.